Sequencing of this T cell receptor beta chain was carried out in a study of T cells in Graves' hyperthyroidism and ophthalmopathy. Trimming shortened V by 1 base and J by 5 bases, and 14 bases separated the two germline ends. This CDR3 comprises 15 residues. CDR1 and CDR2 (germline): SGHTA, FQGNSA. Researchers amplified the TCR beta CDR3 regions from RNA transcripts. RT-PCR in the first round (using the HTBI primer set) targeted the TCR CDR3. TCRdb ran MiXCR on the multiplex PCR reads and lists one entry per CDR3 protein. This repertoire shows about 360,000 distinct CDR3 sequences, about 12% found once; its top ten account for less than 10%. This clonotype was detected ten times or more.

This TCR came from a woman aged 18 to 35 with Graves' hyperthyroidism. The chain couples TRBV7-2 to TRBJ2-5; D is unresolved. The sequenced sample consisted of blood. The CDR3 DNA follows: TGTGCCAGCAGCTTAGGGTTAAGAATAGGGGAGACCCAGTACTTC. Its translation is CASSLGLRIGETQYF.